The 32 T cell receptor beta chains in this list originate from one sample, sequenced in a study of siplizumab effects on memory and regulatory T cells. Their antigens remain unidentified. A 37°C coculture lasting roughly six days was applied to the mixed lymphocyte reaction cells. TCRdb keeps only in-frame clones here, not all; method: immunoSEQ multiplex PCR. The sample yields some 3,400 clones, around 54% seen once. The sequencing sample was made of CFSE-low (dividing) CD4+ T cells sorted from an allogeneic mixed lymphocyte reaction. Every receptor here comes from a human donor in good health; the cells came from an allogeneic mixed lymphocyte reaction.

This clone was seen a few times. The CDR3 region has the DNA TGTGCCAGCAGCATAGTGGGGACACCCTACGAGCAGTACTTC. It specifies CASSIVGTPYEQYF. The chain carries TRBV11-2 and TRBJ2-7; possibly TRBD1 for D (6 bases). This CDR3 contains 14 residues. Germline V gene lookup returns CDR1 SGHAT and CDR2 FQNNGV. Trimming cost V 5 bases and J 2 bases, with 13 bases left between them.

The rearrangement links TRBV18 to TRBJ2-5; no reliable D call. V dropped 3 bases and J dropped 5 bases, with 10 bases sitting between them. This CDR3 is built from 13 residues. CDR1 and CDR2 (germline): KGHSH, LQKENI. CDR3 protein: CASSPWDTETQYF. CDR3 coding DNA: TGTGCCAGCTCACCGTGGGATACCGAGACCCAGTACTTC.

This clone was seen a handful of times. The chain's CDR3 is CASSYSFGMNTEAFF. CDR3 nucleotide sequence: TGTGCCAGCAGTTACTCCTTTGGTATGAACACTGAAGCTTTCTTT. The rearrangement links TRBV6-5 to TRBJ1-1; D uncertain. The germline gives CDR1 MNHEY, CDR2 SVGAGI. The length of the CDR3 is 15 residues. The V end lost 0 bases, the J end lost 0 bases, and 8 bases lay between the germline ends.

This chain joins TRBV6-5 and TRBJ2-3, with 8 bases aligning to TRBD1. Germline V gene sequence: CDR1 MNHEY, CDR2 SVGAGI. The CDR3 length is 16 residues. J gave up 0 bases and V 3 bases, and 5 bases lay outside the gene matches. The CDR3 region is CASSYWQGASTDTQYF. As DNA, the CDR3 is TGTGCCAGCAGTTATTGGCAGGGGGCTAGCACAGATACGCAGTATTTT.

J is TRBJ1-2 and V is TRBV6-6; the D is unclear. V lost 5 bases, J lost 4 bases, and 17 bases lay in between. Germline loops: CDR1 MNHNY, CDR2 SVGAGI (reference sequence). This CDR3 contains 15 residues. This CDR3 reads CASSLPPTSRYGYTF. CDR3 nucleotides: TGTGCCAGCAGTCTCCCCCCGACAAGTCGCTATGGCTACACCTTC.

This chain joins TRBV6-5 and TRBJ1-2; D is undetermined. V lost 6 bases and J lost 7, with 12 bases in between. Germline V gene data show CDR1 as MNHEY and CDR2 as SVGAGI. The CDR3 loop spans 12 amino acids. The CDR3 loop reads CASSSPSGGYTF. CDR3 DNA: TGTGCCAGCAGCTCCCCCTCGGGTGGCTACACCTTC.

The chain is built from TRBV30 and TRBJ1-6; 7 bases agree with TRBD1. CDR3 size: 13 residues. The germline gives CDR1 GTSNPN, CDR2 SVGIG (reference sequence). V lost 1 base and J lost 10; bases outside the gene matches: 4. The CDR3, as DNA: TGTGCCTGGAGTGAGGGGGCAAAATCACCCCTCCACTTT. Translation gives CAWSEGAKSPLHF.

This chain uses TRBV7-9 with TRBJ1-5; the D gene is possibly TRBD1 (5 bases). This CDR3 has 14 amino acids. Trimming took off 5 bases at V and 4 bases at J, with 12 bases between the two ends. The germline V gene encodes CDR1 SEHNR and CDR2 FQNEAQ (reference sequence). CDR3 protein: CASSDGAINQPQHF. CDR3 DNA: TGTGCCAGCAGCGACGGGGCGATAAATCAGCCCCAGCATTTT.

V gene TRBV27 combines with J gene TRBJ2-1; 7 bases are shared with TRBD2. Germline V gene lookup returns CDR1 MNHEY and CDR2 SMNVEV (reference sequence). The V segment lost 5 bases and the J segment 6 bases; nucleotides outside the gene matches: 7. The CDR3 is 14 residues long. In DNA form, the CDR3 reads TGTGCCAGCAGTACAAGACTAGCAGTCAATGAGCAGTTCTTC. It yields the protein CASSTRLAVNEQFF.

This clone was observed a single time. V is TRBV6-6 and J is TRBJ2-7; 7 bases align to TRBD2. The V gene's germline CDR1 is MNHNY and CDR2 SVGAGI (reference sequence). V lost 7 bases to trimming and J lost 0 bases; unmatched junction nucleotides: 6. The CDR3 runs 14 residues. The CDR3 loop is CASKKGGSSYEQYF. CDR3 DNA sequence: TGTGCCAGCAAGAAGGGAGGGAGCTCCTACGAGCAGTACTTC.

This chain links TRBV2 with TRBJ1-1; D is uncertain. The CDR3 totals 16 residues. V was cut by 2 bases and J by 10 bases, with 23 bases left in between. Germline V gene lookup returns CDR1 SNHLY and CDR2 FYNNEI. DNA of the CDR3: TGTGCCAGCAGTGAATTGCTGGCAGCGGGCCGGGTCGGAGCTTTCTTT. Its protein product is CASSELLAAGRVGAFF.

CDR3 sequence reads: CASSARWAGGRYF. For the CDR3, the DNA is TGTGCCAGCAGCGCCCGCTGGGCGGGGGGACGTTACTTC. V is TRBV5-6 and J is TRBJ2-5; 8 bases align to TRBD2. V trimming: 4 bases; J trimming: 14 bases; junction bases outside the gene matches: 13. Germline CDR1 reads SGHDT; CDR2 reads YYEEEE. The CDR3 runs to 13 residues.

Note on this clone: Compared with germline, one end of the junction differs, possibly owing to a read error. V usage is TRBV5-1 and J usage is TRBJ2-2, with 12 positions matching TRBD2. Germline values: CDR1 SGHRS, CDR2 YFSETQ. The CDR3 covers 17 residues. The DNA for the CDR3 is TGCACCAGCAGCGCGCGACTAGCGGGAGCCTTGCCCGGGGAGCTGTTTTTT. It translates to CTSSARLAGALPGELFF.

This rearrangement joins TRBV5-4 to TRBJ1-5; 9 nucleotides line up with TRBD1. V lost 0 bases to trimming and J lost 4 bases; unmatched junction nucleotides: 8. The CDR3 length is 17 residues. Looked up from germline, CDR1 is SGHNT and CDR2 is YYREEE (reference sequence). CDR3 in amino acids: CASSLGGDRATNQPQHF. The CDR3 nucleotides are TGTGCCAGCAGCTTGGGGGGGGACAGGGCCACAAATCAGCCCCAGCATTTT.

This clone was counted between two and nine times. The chain links TRBV20-1 to TRBJ2-1; D gene unclear. Germline CDR1 reads DFQATT; CDR2 reads SNEGSKA (reference sequence). V was trimmed by 2 bases and J by 15 bases, leaving 11 bases between them. The CDR3 extends over 10 amino acids. As DNA, the CDR3 is TGCAGTGCTAGACCCTTAGGCCCGTTCTTC. It encodes CSARPLGPFF.

The chain is built from TRBV19 and TRBJ2-5; TRBD2 matches at 14 bases. This CDR3 has 15 residues. CDR1 and CDR2 from the germline V gene are LNHDA and SQIVND (reference sequence). J was trimmed by 4 bases and V by 4 bases; bases with no gene match: 2. DNA for the CDR3: TGTGCCAGTAGTAGGACTAGCGGGAGGCGAGAGACCCAGTACTTC. Protein: CASSRTSGRRETQYF.

The rearrangement joins TRBV18 to TRBJ1-2; no definite D call. Germline CDR1 is KGHSH and CDR2 is LQKENI. The CDR3 has 15 residues. V was clipped by 0 bases and J by 6 bases, with 14 bases between them. CDR3 sequence: CASSPPGGVSHGYTF. For the CDR3, the DNA is TGTGCCAGCTCACCACCGGGCGGGGTCTCTCATGGCTACACCTTC.

This clone occurred a few times. V gene TRBV18 combines with J gene TRBJ2-6; D is undetermined. This CDR3 spans 17 amino acids. In germline, CDR1 is KGHSH, CDR2 LQKENI. Trimming pared 3 bases from V and 0 bases from J, leaving 12 bases between. In DNA, the CDR3 is TGTGCCAGCTCACCCCGGACGGATAGCTCTGGGGCCAACGTCCTGACTTTC. This codes for CASSPRTDSSGANVLTF.

J is TRBJ2-2 and V is TRBV4-2; D is possibly TRBD2 (5 bases). CDR3 length: 16 amino acids. V gave up 1 base and J gave up 0 bases, with 9 bases separating them. From germline, CDR1 is LGHNA and CDR2 YNFKEQ. The CDR3 is CASSQVTGTNTGELFF. The DNA for the CDR3 is TGTGCCAGCAGCCAAGTCACCGGGACGAACACCGGGGAGCTGTTTTTT.

The CDR3 coding sequence is TGTGCCAGCAGCTTCGGGGAAAGCACAGATACGCAGTATTTT. Protein: CASSFGESTDTQYF. This chain joins TRBV5-4 and TRBJ2-3; tentative D call: TRBD2 (5 bases). CDR3 length: 14 residues. Germline-derived CDR1 and CDR2 are SGHNT and YYREEE (reference sequence). V dropped 2 bases and J dropped 0 bases, with 7 bases sitting between them.

The chain uses TRBV7-3 and TRBJ1-1, with D maybe TRBD1 (6 bases). The ends were cut back, 5 bases at V and 8 bases at J, with 15 bases in the middle. Per the germline V gene, CDR1 is SGHTA and CDR2 is FQGTGA. This CDR3 is 13 amino acids long. The CDR3 here is CASSPKTRGEAFF. For the CDR3, the DNA is TGTGCCAGCAGCCCAAAAACCAGGGGCGAAGCTTTCTTT.

The genes are TRBV6-6 and TRBJ1-3; 10 nucleotides agree with TRBD1. V gave up 4 bases and J gave up 2 bases; unmatched junction bases: 5. Germline CDR1 is MNHNY and CDR2 is SVGAGI (reference sequence). The CDR3 is 16 amino acids. CDR3 nucleotides: TGTGCCAGCAGTTTCCGGGACAGGGGAACTGGAAACACCATATATTTT. Protein sequence: CASSFRDRGTGNTIYF.

The V gene is TRBV6-6, the J gene TRBJ2-7; D gene unclear. CDR3 length equals 11 residues. Trimming cost V 7 bases and J 3 bases, with 7 bases left between them. Germline-derived CDR1 and CDR2 are MNHNY and SVGAGI (reference sequence). CDR3 sequence: CASTLGYEQYF. DNA of the CDR3: TGTGCCAGCACCCTGGGCTACGAGCAGTACTTC.

The rearrangement joins TRBV11-3 to TRBJ2-3; no definite D call. This CDR3 spans 12 amino acids. Trimming left V 2 bases short and J 5 bases short, with 5 bases between. Germline CDR1 reads SGHNT; CDR2 reads YENEEA. CDR3 sequence: CASSLHGDTQYF. CDR3 in DNA: TGTGCCAGCAGCTTACATGGAGATACGCAGTATTTT.

This clone was recorded a few times. The CDR3 coding sequence is TGTGCCAGCTCACTCCCCGGGACGGTCTCCTACGAGCAGTACTTC. It translates to CASSLPGTVSYEQYF. The rearrangement joins TRBV18 to TRBJ2-7, with D perhaps TRBD1 or TRBD2 (5 bases each). Germline V CDR1 and CDR2: KGHSH, LQKENI. Trimming pared 4 bases from V and 0 bases from J, leaving 13 bases between. There are 15 residues in the CDR3.

V is TRBV14 and J is TRBJ1-1; D is possibly TRBD1 (5 bases). The CDR3 has 16 amino acids. Germline V gives CDR1 SGHDN, CDR2 FVKESK. With 3 bases removed from V and 1 base from J, the gap between germline ends came to 15 bases. CDR3 in amino acids: CASSHRTGVANTEAFF. CDR3 coding DNA: TGTGCCAGCAGCCACAGAACGGGGGTGGCGAACACTGAAGCTTTCTTT.

J is TRBJ2-5 and V is TRBV11-2, with 15 bases lining up with TRBD2. With V trimmed by 5 bases and J by 5 bases, 6 bases remained unmatched. Per the germline V gene, CDR1 is SGHAT and CDR2 is FQNNGV. The CDR3 spans 16 residues. CDR3 loop: CASSPGLAGGPETQYF. CDR3 DNA sequence: TGTGCCAGCAGCCCCGGACTAGCGGGGGGGCCGGAGACCCAGTACTTC.

This clone was detected only a few times. This chain joins TRBV7-3 and TRBJ1-1; the D gene is possibly TRBD1 (5 bases). The CDR3 has 15 residues. The germline V gene has CDR1 SGHTA and CDR2 FQGTGA. Trimming cost V 5 bases and J 1 base, with 14 bases left between them. The CDR3 DNA reads TGTGCCAGCAGCCTAAGCCCAGGGCCGAACACTGAAGCTTTCTTT. Amino acids: CASSLSPGPNTEAFF.

This sequence joins TRBV5-1 and TRBJ1-4, with D uncertain. Trimming removed 4 bases from V and 7 bases from J, with 17 bases in between. The germline gives CDR1 SGHRS, CDR2 YFSETQ. The CDR3 extends over 15 amino acids. CDR3 nucleotide sequence: TGCGCCAGCAGCGTGGAGTCACACCTGGGTGAAAAACTGTTTTTT. Protein: CASSVESHLGEKLFF.

This chain joins TRBV30 and TRBJ2-7; no clear D gene. Germline values: CDR1 GTSNPN, CDR2 SVGIG (reference sequence). V was shortened by 2 bases and J by 2 bases, with 10 bases between the two germline ends. The CDR3 is 13 amino acids. CDR3 DNA: TGTGCCTGGAGTAGGTCGGATACCTACGAGCAGTACTTC. It encodes CAWSRSDTYEQYF.

The chain links TRBV5-1 to TRBJ2-5; D is unresolved. V was clipped by 5 bases and J by 0 bases, with 2 bases between them. CDR1 and CDR2 (germline): SGHRS, YFSETQ. The CDR3 extends over 11 amino acids. The CDR3 DNA is TGCGCCAGCAGAAACCAAGAGACCCAGTACTTC. Amino acids: CASRNQETQYF.

This rearrangement joins TRBV5-4 to TRBJ1-1, with 7 bases identical to TRBD1. Germline V gene data show CDR1 as SGHNT and CDR2 as YYREEE (reference sequence). The CDR3 length is 13 residues. V shed 3 bases, J shed 1 base, and the junction held 0 bases outside the gene matches. The DNA of the CDR3 is TGTGCCAGCAGCTGGGACAGGAACACTGAAGCTTTCTTT. Its translation is CASSWDRNTEAFF.